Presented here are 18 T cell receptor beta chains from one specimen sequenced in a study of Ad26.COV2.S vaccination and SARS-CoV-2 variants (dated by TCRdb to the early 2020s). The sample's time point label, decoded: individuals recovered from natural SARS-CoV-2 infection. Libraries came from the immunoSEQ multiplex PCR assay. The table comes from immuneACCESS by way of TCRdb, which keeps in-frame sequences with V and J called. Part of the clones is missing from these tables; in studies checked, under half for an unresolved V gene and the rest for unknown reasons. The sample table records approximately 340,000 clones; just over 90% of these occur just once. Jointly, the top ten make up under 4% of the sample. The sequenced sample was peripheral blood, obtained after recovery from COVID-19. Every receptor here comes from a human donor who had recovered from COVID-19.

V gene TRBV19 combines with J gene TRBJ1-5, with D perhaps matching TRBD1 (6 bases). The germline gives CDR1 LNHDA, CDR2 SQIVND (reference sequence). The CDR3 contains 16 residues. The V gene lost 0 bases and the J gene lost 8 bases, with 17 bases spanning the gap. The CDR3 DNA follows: TGTGCCAGTAGTATAGATCTCCAGGGGCCGTCGGAGCCCCAGCATTTT. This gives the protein CASSIDLQGPSEPQHF.

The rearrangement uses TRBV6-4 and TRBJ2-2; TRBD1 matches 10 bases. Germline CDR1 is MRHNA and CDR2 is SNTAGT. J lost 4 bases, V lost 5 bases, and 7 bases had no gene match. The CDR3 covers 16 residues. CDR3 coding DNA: TGTGCCAGCAGTTCTTCTCGACAGGGGGCCACCGGGGAGCTGTTTTTT. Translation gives CASSSSRQGATGELFF.

This CDR3 reads CASMGQGYGNQPQHF. The CDR3, as DNA: TGTGCCAGCATGGGACAGGGATATGGCAATCAGCCCCAGCATTTT. The rearrangement uses TRBV2 and TRBJ1-5; 9 positions match TRBD1. With 7 bases clipped from V and 2 bases from J, the junction kept 6 bases outside the gene matches. Per germline, CDR1 SNHLY and CDR2 FYNNEI. This CDR3 has 15 amino acids.

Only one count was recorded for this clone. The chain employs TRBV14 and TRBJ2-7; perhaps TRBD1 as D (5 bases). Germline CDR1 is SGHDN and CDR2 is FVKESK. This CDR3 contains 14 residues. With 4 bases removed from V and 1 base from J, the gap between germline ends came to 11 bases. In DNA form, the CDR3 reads TGTGCCAGCAGCCCAAGACAGATATCCTACGAGCAGTACTTC. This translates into CASSPRQISYEQYF.

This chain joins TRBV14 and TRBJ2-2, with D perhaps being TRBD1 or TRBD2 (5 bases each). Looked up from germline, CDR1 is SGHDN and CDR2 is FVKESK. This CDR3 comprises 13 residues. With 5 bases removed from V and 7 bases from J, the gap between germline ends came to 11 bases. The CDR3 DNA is TGTGCCAGCAGCTCTACGAGGGGCGGGGAGCTGTTTTTT. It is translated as CASSSTRGGELFF.

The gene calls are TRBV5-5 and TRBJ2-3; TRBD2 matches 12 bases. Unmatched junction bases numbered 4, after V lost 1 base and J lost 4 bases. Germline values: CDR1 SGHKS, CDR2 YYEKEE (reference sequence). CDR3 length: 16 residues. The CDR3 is CASSLSGTSGSDTQYF. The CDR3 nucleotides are TGTGCCAGCAGCTTGTCTGGGACTAGCGGGTCAGATACGCAGTATTTT.

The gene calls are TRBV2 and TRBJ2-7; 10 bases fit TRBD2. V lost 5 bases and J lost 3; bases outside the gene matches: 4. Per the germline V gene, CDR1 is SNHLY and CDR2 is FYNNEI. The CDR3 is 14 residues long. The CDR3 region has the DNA TGTGCCAGCAGTCCTAGCGGGGGCCTCTACGAGCAGTACTTC. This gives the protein CASSPSGGLYEQYF.

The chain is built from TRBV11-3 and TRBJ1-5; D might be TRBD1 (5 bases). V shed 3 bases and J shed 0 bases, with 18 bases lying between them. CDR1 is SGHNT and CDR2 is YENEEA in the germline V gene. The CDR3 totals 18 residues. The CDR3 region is CASSFGDSILYSNQPQHF. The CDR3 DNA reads TGTGCCAGCAGCTTTGGGGACTCCATCCTTTATAGCAATCAGCCCCAGCATTTT.

CDR3 sequence: CASSLATDTQYF. The CDR3 DNA is TGTGCCAGCAGCTTGGCGACAGATACGCAGTATTTT. V usage is TRBV5-4 and J usage is TRBJ2-3; D gene unclear. The germline V and J ends were trimmed by 0 bases and 3 bases, with 2 bases remaining between them. The CDR3 has 12 residues. Germline V gene data show CDR1 as SGHNT and CDR2 as YYREEE (reference sequence).

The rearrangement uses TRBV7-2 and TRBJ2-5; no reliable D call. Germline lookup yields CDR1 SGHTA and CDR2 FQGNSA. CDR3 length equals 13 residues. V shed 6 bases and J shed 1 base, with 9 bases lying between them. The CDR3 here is CASRRRSQETQYF. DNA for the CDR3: TGTGCCAGCAGACGAAGGAGCCAAGAGACCCAGTACTTC.

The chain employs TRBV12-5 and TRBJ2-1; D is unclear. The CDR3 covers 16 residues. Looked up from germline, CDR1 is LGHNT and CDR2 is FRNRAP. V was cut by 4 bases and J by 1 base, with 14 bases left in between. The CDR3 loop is CASGYNVRESYNEQFF. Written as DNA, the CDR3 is TGTGCTAGTGGTTATAATGTTAGGGAATCCTACAATGAGCAGTTCTTC.

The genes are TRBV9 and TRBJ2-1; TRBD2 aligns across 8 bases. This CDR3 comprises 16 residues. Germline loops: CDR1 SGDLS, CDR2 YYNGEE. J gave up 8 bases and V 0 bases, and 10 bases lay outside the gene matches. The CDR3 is CASSVGSSGGIYEQFF. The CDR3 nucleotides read TGTGCCAGCAGCGTAGGATCCAGCGGGGGTATCTATGAGCAGTTCTTC.

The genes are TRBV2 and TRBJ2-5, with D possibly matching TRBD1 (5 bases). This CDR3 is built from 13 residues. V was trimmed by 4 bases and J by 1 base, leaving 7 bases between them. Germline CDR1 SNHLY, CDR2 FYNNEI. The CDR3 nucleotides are TGTGCCAGCAGTGTAAGGGGCCAAGAGACCCAGTACTTC. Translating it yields CASSVRGQETQYF.

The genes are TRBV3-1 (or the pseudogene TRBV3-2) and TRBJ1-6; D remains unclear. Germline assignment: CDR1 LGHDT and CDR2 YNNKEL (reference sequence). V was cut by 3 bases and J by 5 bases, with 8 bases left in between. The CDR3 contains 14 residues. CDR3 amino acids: CASSHMGNNSPLHF. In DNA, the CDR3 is TGTGCCAGCAGCCATATGGGGAATAATTCACCCCTCCACTTT.

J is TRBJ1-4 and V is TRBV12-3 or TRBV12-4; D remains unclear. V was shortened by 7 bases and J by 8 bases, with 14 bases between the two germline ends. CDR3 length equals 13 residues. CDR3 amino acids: CASTSHILEKLFF. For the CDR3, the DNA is TGTGCCAGCACTTCACATATCCTGGAAAAACTGTTTTTT.

In DNA form, the CDR3 reads TGTGCCAGCAGCTTAGTCGTCGGGGGGCAAAACACCGGGGAGCTGTTTTTT. Its protein is CASSLVVGGQNTGELFF. The chain links TRBV7-8 to TRBJ2-2; a weak D match, TRBD2 (7 bases). Germline CDR1 and CDR2: SGHVS and FQNEAQ. This CDR3 is 17 amino acids long. V dropped 1 base and J dropped 2 bases, with 14 bases sitting between them.

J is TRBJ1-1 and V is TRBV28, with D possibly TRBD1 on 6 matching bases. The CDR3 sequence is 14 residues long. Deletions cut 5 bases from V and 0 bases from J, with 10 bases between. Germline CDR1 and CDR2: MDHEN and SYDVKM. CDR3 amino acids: CASSAGDMNTEAFF. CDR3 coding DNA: TGTGCCAGCAGTGCAGGGGACATGAACACTGAAGCTTTCTTT.

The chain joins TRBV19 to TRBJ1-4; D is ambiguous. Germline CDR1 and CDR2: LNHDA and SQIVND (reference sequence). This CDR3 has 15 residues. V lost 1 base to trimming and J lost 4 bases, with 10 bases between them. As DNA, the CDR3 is TGTGCCAGTAGTATAGGGAACAGCTTTAATGAAAAACTGTTTTTT. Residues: CASSIGNSFNEKLFF.